This T cell receptor (beta chain) was sequenced for a study of cytomegalovirus exposure and HLA in healthy donors. Study-level results: There were some V segments, including TRBV6-2 and TRBV6-3, excluded as indistinguishable.

PCR involved 60 Vbeta and 13 Jbeta primers. The assay was immunoSEQ multiplex PCR, and TCRdb's table has in-frame clones only and misses some. The sample holds about 130,000 clones; approximately 69% are singletons and the top ten take 5.5% to 7%. Note on this clone: Its antigen is unidentified.

V lost 0 bases and J 1 base, leaving 12 bases between the germline ends. Germline lookup yields CDR1 SGDLS and CDR2 YYNGEE. CDR3 length equals 16 residues. The sequencing input was PBMCs. The receptor's source is a man in his forties or fifties in good health and CMV-seropositive. The V gene is TRBV9, the J gene TRBJ2-3; the D gene is possibly TRBD1 (6 bases). The CDR3 here is CASSVDLTGGTDTQYF. CDR3 in DNA: TGTGCCAGCAGCGTAGATTTGACAGGAGGCACAGATACGCAGTATTTT.